Sequencing of this T cell receptor (beta chain) was carried out in a study of Ad26.COV2.S vaccination and SARS-CoV-2 variants. Study details: Donor was in the COV1001 Ad26.COV2.S trial arm. Once or twice, 56 days apart, Ad26.COV2.S was delivered intramuscularly.

Regarding treatment: roughly 20 received Ad26.COV2.S at low or high dose, single or two shots; about 5 received placebo; per-sample allocation not given. Collection of samples fell on day 63 after the first vaccine or placebo injection. For this clone: Its cognate antigen is unknown.

Germline loops: CDR1 KGHSH, CDR2 LQKENI. This CDR3 contains 15 residues. V was trimmed by 0 bases and J by 8 bases, leaving 16 bases between them. The study, taken as a whole, reports: Measures of TCR breadth and depth may have fallen short of total T cell responses.

Sequenced by immunoSEQ multiplex PCR; TCRdb stores in-frame clones only, minus some. The repertoire has fewer than 500,000 clones, less than 95% of them found once; the top ten carry about 4.1%. This receptor was taken from a person aged 18-60 years who received the Ad26.COV2.S COVID-19 vaccine or a placebo. V and J are TRBV18 and TRBJ1-2; D is uncertain. Sequencing was performed on peripheral blood, taken in a trial of Ad26.COV2.S vaccine versus placebo. This CDR3 is CASSPPGRIESGYTF. CDR3 bases: TGTGCCAGCTCACCACCAGGTCGCATTGAGAGCGGCTACACCTTC. The variable domain in full, with the rest retrieved from reference TRBV18 and TRBJ1-2, is NAGVMQNPRHLVRRRGQEARLRCSPMKGHSHVYWYRQLPEEGLKFMVYLQKENIIDESGMPKERFSAEFPKEGPSILRIQQVVRGDSAAYFCASSPPGRIESGYTFGSGTRLTVV.